The source of this TCR beta chain is a study of T cell responses to AZD1222 COVID-19 vaccine (dated by TCRdb to the early 2020s). In the study overall: A total of around 240 trial participants underwent TCR sequencing, of whom 200 to 220 received two doses of AZD1222 and about 26 received two doses of the MenACWY control vaccine. Enrollment into the trials was organized by age into subgroups of 18-55, 56-69 and 70-plus years, and those subgroups contained approximately 160, 26 and 62 TCR-sequenced participants, respectively. The research as a whole found: The vaccine-associated CD4 TCRs covered the entire spike protein, and the dominant responses fell in regions 160-218 and 743-854. A significant rise in spike-specific TCR breadth and depth was observed after two AZD1222 doses relative to day 0 and relative to MenACWY recipients. Reportedly, close to half of the unique spike-specific TCRs recognized epitopes lying outside the regions that are mutated in the B.1.351 and B.1.1.7 variants. Participants were mostly white British, with more females than males. The authors suggested clonal diversity may have been underestimated. The 56-69-year group was small, and its depth increase did not reach significance, likely because of low power. Because no samples from the day 14 peak response were available, repertoires could be characterized only after the peak T cell response. Only five or six AZD1222 recipients were SARS-CoV-2 seropositive at baseline, limiting conclusions about previously exposed vaccinees.

Reading the label with the study, this specimen's time point is: about 28 days (+/-7) after the second vaccine dose. AZD1222 recipients with second doses at about 4 weeks or about 12 weeks were pooled, because spike-specific TCR depth and breadth did not differ between schedules. The vaccinee samples were drawn from two UK trials, COV001 and COV002, one of which was a single-blind randomized controlled phase 2/3 trial testing AZD1222 (ChAdOx1 nCoV-19) in healthy adults. For TCRbeta chain sequencing, PBMC samples from trial participants were taken at day 0 and at day 28 after the second dose. Turning to this clone: Its target antigen remains unknown. No much larger clone exists at a distance of one base, and base qualities are not known.

V drops 6 bases and J drops 3 bases, leaving 15 bases in between. CDR3 length: 15 amino acids, cysteine to phenylalanine. The retained sequence is limited to the CDR3, 45 bases, with the frame set at the first base. Via the germline V gene (reference sequence), CDR1 is LNHDA and CDR2 SQIVND. The CDR3 regions of human TCRbeta chains were subjected to immunosequencing. For the original study's pipeline: Repertoire TCRs were checked for matches against a reference library of SARS-CoV-2-specific TCRs that had been generated using the MIRA antigen-specificity platform. Breadth was defined as the fraction of unique TCRs that were SARS-CoV-2-associated. Depth was defined as the fraction of total T cells that were SARS-CoV-2-associated. Using the MIRA data, every spike-specific TCR was mapped to the spike region that the TCR reacted to and assigned to either a CD4 or a CD8 class. Log10-transformed breadth and depth values were compared by one-way ANOVA with Sidak's multiple comparisons tests. The clones in this table, taken by TCRdb from immuneACCESS, are in-frame only. Not every clone is retained; where verified, under half of the shortfall comes from an unresolved V gene, and the cause of the rest is unknown. That table furnishes V, J and clone size, whereas the DNA furnished D and trimming. This sample has fewer than 150,000 clones in its table, and roughly 92% of those were observed once. 9.3% of the sample is in the top ten clones.

The sample consisted of peripheral blood, taken 28 days after the second AZD1222 dose. The chain uses TRBV19 and TRBJ2-1, and the D gene may be TRBD2, 6 bases matching. This receptor was obtained from an adult who received the AZD1222 COVID-19 vaccine. CDR3 sequence: CASRPRGGIYNEQFF. The nucleotide sequence reads as follows: TGTGCCAGTAGGCCGCGGGGCGGGATCTACAATGAGCAGTTCTTC.